This T cell receptor (beta chain) derives from a study of neoadjuvant anti-PD-1 for oral cavity cancer. Overall study: Nivolumab at 3 mg/kg was mostly given biweekly, three to four doses, pre-surgery.

The table came from immunoSEQ multiplex PCR; TCRdb's copy has only in-frame clones and leaves some out. This table has some 15,000 clones, more than 70% appearing once. The CDR3 covers 16 residues. Germline lookup yields CDR1 SGHTA and CDR2 FQGNSA. Trimming removed 2 bases from V and 6 bases from J, with 18 bases in between. The time point is: after neoadjuvant nivolumab, at surgical resection. Cohort: HPV-negative, locally advanced oral cavity squamous cell carcinoma patients. The sequencing used PBMCs, collected after nivolumab (anti-PD-1) treatment. This clonotype was obtained from a person between 35 and 79 years old with oral cavity squamous cell carcinoma. The chain recombines TRBV7-2 with TRBJ2-3, with a weak D call TRBD2 (6 bases). The CDR3 region has the DNA TGTGCCAGCAGCTTACAAGCGGGTCTCCTCGGGGATACGCAGTATTTT. Its protein product is CASSLQAGLLGDTQYF.